Following are 9 T cell receptor beta chains from one sample sequenced in a study of shared clonotypes between healthy human individuals. This table comes from immunoSEQ multiplex PCR, and its TCRdb copy is limited to in-frame clones, with some not included. The sample includes a few million clones, around 94% of them seen just once. Sequenced material: naive CD4+ T cells sorted from blood. The subset denotes: CD45RA+ positively selected. The receptors originated from a young man in good health.

This clone has more than one count but fewer than ten. The rearrangement joins TRBV10-3 to TRBJ1-1; a weak D match, TRBD1 (5 bases). With 6 bases removed from V and 1 base from J, the gap between germline ends came to 12 bases. Germline CDR1 ENHRY, CDR2 SYGVKD. There are 14 residues in the CDR3. The CDR3 sequence: CAIRNRLTNTEAFF. The CDR3 DNA sequence: TGTGCCATCAGAAACAGGTTAACGAACACTGAAGCTTTCTTT.

The rearrangement links TRBV18 to TRBJ1-3, with 8 bases lining up with TRBD1. Germline V CDR1 and CDR2: KGHSH, LQKENI. V shed 5 bases, J shed 2 bases, and the junction held 5 bases outside the gene matches. The CDR3 loop spans 15 amino acids. DNA for the CDR3: TGTGCCAGCTCAAATTCGGACAGGGCTGGAAACACCATATATTTT. Its protein product is CASSNSDRAGNTIYF.

The genes are TRBV6-6 and TRBJ1-6; 9 bases are a match to TRBD1. This CDR3 is 15 amino acids long. J gave up 6 bases and V 6 bases, and 6 bases lay outside the gene matches. The germline V gene has CDR1 MNHNY and CDR2 SVGAGI (reference sequence). The CDR3 DNA reads as TGTGCCAGCAGGAACCGGGACAGGGCTAATTCACCCCTCCACTTT. Translated, it gives CASRNRDRANSPLHF.

V usage is TRBV5-1 and J usage is TRBJ2-3; 10 bases map to TRBD2. Unmatched junction bases numbered 14, after V lost 2 bases and J lost 8 bases. The CDR3 totals 17 residues. Germline V gene data show CDR1 as SGHRS and CDR2 as YFSETQ. The CDR3 coding sequence is TGCGCCAGCAGCTTCCCCACCGGGACTAGCGTGAGGGGTACGCAGTATTTT. Amino acids: CASSFPTGTSVRGTQYF.

The rearrangement links TRBV10-3 to TRBJ1-1; D not certain. CDR3 length: 12 residues. V lost 6 bases, J lost 0 bases, and 5 bases lay in between. Per germline, CDR1 ENHRY and CDR2 SYGVKD. CDR3 sequence: CAIREMNTEAFF. The CDR3 DNA is TGTGCCATCAGGGAGATGAACACTGAAGCTTTCTTT.

This rearrangement joins TRBV2 to TRBJ2-7; 10 nucleotides line up with TRBD2. The CDR3 contains 17 residues. Germline V lookup: CDR1 SNHLY, CDR2 FYNNEI. V was clipped by 4 bases and J by 3 bases; unmatched bases: 12. The chain's CDR3 is CASSADGLADWSYEQYF. CDR3 DNA sequence: TGTGCCAGCAGTGCAGACGGACTAGCGGATTGGAGCTACGAGCAGTACTTC.

The J gene is TRBJ2-5, the V gene TRBV5-1; D is tentatively TRBD1 or TRBD2 (6 bases each). The length of the CDR3 is 14 residues. The germline CDR1 and CDR2 sequences are SGHRS and YFSETQ. The germline V and J ends were trimmed by 6 bases and 5 bases, with 17 bases remaining between them. The CDR3 bases are TGCGCCAGCACCCGGTGGGGGGCCGATGAGACCCAGTACTTC. This translates into CASTRWGADETQYF.

This chain links TRBV5-1 with TRBJ2-1; 7 bases match TRBD1. V gave up 5 bases and J gave up 7 bases; unmatched junction bases: 12. The CDR3 has 15 residues. Germline V lookup: CDR1 SGHRS, CDR2 YFSETQ. As DNA, the CDR3 is TGCGCCAGCAGTTTAGGGAGACAGGGCAGGAATGAGCAGTTCTTC. It codes for CASSLGRQGRNEQFF.

The J gene is TRBJ2-3, the V gene TRBV9; D not certain. There are 13 residues in the CDR3. The V gene's germline CDR1 is SGDLS and CDR2 YYNGEE. Trimming stripped 0 bases from V and 6 bases from J, with 8 bases between. CDR3 protein: CASSVVGFDTQYF. The DNA of the CDR3 is TGTGCCAGCAGCGTAGTCGGGTTCGATACGCAGTATTTT.